Following are 6 T cell receptor beta chains from one sample sequenced in a study of blood T cells in healthy people across ages. Combining a sample-barcoded 5' primer with a J-beta primer mix, a second PCR ran for about 7 to 11 cycles. Via MiXCR, TCRdb re-called the 5' RACE reads, giving one row per CDR3 protein. The sample has 850,000 to 950,000 distinct CDR3 sequences; about 28% are singletons. The sample was blood. These receptors were taken from a woman of 80 years or more in good health.

The V gene is TRBV12-5, the J gene TRBJ1-1; a possible D gene is TRBD1 (5 bases). CDR1 LGHNT and CDR2 FRNRAP come from the germline V gene. The CDR3 covers 15 residues. V lost 3 bases and J lost 3, with 14 bases in between. The CDR3 here is CASGFPGRVDTEAFF. CDR3 in DNA: TGTGCTAGTGGTTTCCCGGGACGGGTGGACACTGAAGCTTTCTTT.

About this clonotype itself: A much larger clone differs by one base, so this may be a read error. The rearrangement links TRBV6-2 or TRBV6-3 to TRBJ2-5, with 9 bases matching TRBD2. The CDR3 contains 15 residues. V dropped 5 bases and J dropped 11; count of bases not matched to a gene: 15. Germline CDR1 reads MNHEY; CDR2 reads SVGEGT. The CDR3 here is CASSPSGGTTDEQYF. DNA for the CDR3: TGTGCCAGCAGTCCCAGCGGGGGGACCACCGATGAGCAGTACTTC.

A few counts support this clonotype. The chain has TRBV20-1 and TRBJ2-7; 9 bases line up with TRBD1. This CDR3 spans 12 amino acids. Trimming removed 4 bases from V and 2 bases from J; junction bases left unmatched: 0. Germline V gene sequence: CDR1 DFQATT, CDR2 SNEGSKA (reference sequence). Here the CDR3 DNA reads TGCAGTGCTAACAGGGGGCCCTACGAGCAGTACTTC. This translates into CSANRGPYEQYF.

This clonotype came up a few times. This chain's CDR3 is CASSFGLAGSGAQYF. In DNA, the CDR3 is TGTGCCAGCAGCTTCGGGCTAGCGGGGTCCGGGGCCCAGTACTTC. J is TRBJ2-5 and V is TRBV7-2; 9 nucleotides line up with TRBD2. CDR1 and CDR2 (germline): SGHTA, FQGNSA. The V and J ends lost 3 bases and 9 bases, in that order; junction bases with no gene match: 11. The CDR3 covers 15 residues.

Many counts were recorded for this clonotype. The V and J genes are TRBV20-1 and TRBJ2-3, with D maybe TRBD1 (5 bases). The germline V gene encodes CDR1 DFQATT and CDR2 SNEGSKA (reference sequence). Between the trimmed V and J ends, which lost 7 bases and 2 bases, there was a span of 19 bases. The CDR3 totals 15 residues. As DNA, the CDR3 is TGCAGTGTCTTAGGGGATCCCTCGGCCACAGATACGCAGTATTTT. Amino acids: CSVLGDPSATDTQYF.

This clonotype showed up just a few times. The chain combines TRBV12-3 or TRBV12-4 with TRBJ2-2, with a weak D call TRBD2 (5 bases). The V end lost 3 bases, the J end lost 2 bases, and 10 bases lay between the germline ends. CDR3 size: 15 residues. CDR3 in amino acids: CASSFPGRNTGELFF. The DNA of the CDR3 is TGTGCCAGCAGTTTTCCGGGAAGAAACACCGGGGAGCTGTTTTTT.